This is a list of T cell receptor beta chains from one sample in a study of CD8 T cells in Susac syndrome. TCRdb fed the immunoSEQ multiplex PCR reads into MiXCR, producing one record per CDR3 protein. This sample has roughly 110,000 distinct CDR3 sequences; 80% to 95% occur once, and the top ten carry roughly 0.14%. Sequenced sample: CD4+ T cells from PBMCs. These receptors originate from a human donor in good health. CDR3s include the opening cysteine and the closing phenylalanine or tryptophan.

>TRBV2
CASSEGLAGGPGEQFF
>TRBV20-1
CSAGAGRRTGELFF
>TRBV3-1
CASSQAVGSSYEQYF
>TRBV29-1
CSVARTSVYNEQFF
>TRBV7-8
CASSPRLNTGELFF
>TRBV7-3
CASSSPGLGADTQYF
>TRBV13
CASSLGRGGGGSYEQYF
>TRBV20-1
CSASLTSGYTF
>TRBV29-1
CSVSLGVDQPQHF
>TRBV3-1
CASSLLWGGIQETQYF
>TRBV18
CASSPDDNYEGALRNTEAFF
>TRBV5-6
CASSLFGTVYEQYF
>TRBV19
CASSTPPDRGPQHF
>TRBV10-3
CAISESGDLNTGELFF
>TRBV11-3
CASSLSRVTDTQYF
>TRBV19
CASRLHTGELFF
>TRBV20-1
CSARDHRDYGYTF
>TRBV9
CASSVEPEPNRYEQYF
>TRBV9
CASSVSGDSGNTIYF
>TRBV29-1
CSVAQGINQPQHF
>TRBV5-1
CASSSEIGVPPGELFF
>TRBV19
CASSPYPGQGFYNEQFF
>TRBV14
CASSQGLAGGRYNEQFF
>TRBV7-2
CASSLAGLAGGDEQYF
>TRBV9
CASSGSTHRGGNTEAFF
>TRBV5-1
CASSLEASGRGEQYF
>TRBV7-2
CASSPQAEAFF
>TRBV6-2/TRBV6-3
CASRNRRDEQFF
>TRBV5-1
CASSLSGWNTEAFF
>TRBV10-3
CAISDPRQETQYF
>TRBV11-2
CASSSTQGYTEAFF
>TRBV7-2
CASSLTRAWTGGNYGYTF
>TRBV18
CASSSTGNTEAFF
>TRBV29-1
CSARQGATTGELFF
>TRBV20-1
CSATTSGNYEQYF
>TRBV5-1
CASSTGRLYGYTF
>TRBV29-1
CSVAANQGAGELFF
>TRBV6-2/TRBV6-3
CASRPLGQGTAGANVLTF
>TRBV20-1
CSASNRPGYTF
>TRBV27
CASSFINRGPRNTEAFF
>TRBV6-2/TRBV6-3
CASSYSGGILEGQPQHF
>TRBV19
CASSIVGTQRRSYGYTF
>TRBV4-1
CASSQGGTGDGYEQYF
>TRBV6-2/TRBV6-3
CASSYSGRVGAEAFF
>TRBV20-1
CSARKGQGSTEAFF
>TRBV20-1
CSARVVVTSAAYEQYF
>TRBV10-3
CAISDWTGPYSPLHF
>TRBV4-2
CASSQGGLAGGETQYF